This T cell receptor (beta chain) was recorded in a study of blood T cell repertoires in COVID-19 (dated by TCRdb to the early 2020s). Regarding the study in general: The collaborator samples originated in the United States, Italy and Spain and spanned the acute and convalescent phases of COVID-19. The prospective study material was composed of cDNA or gDNA derived from T cells, B-cell-depleted T cells, or PBMCs. Subjects who had been exposed to COVID-19, were actively infected with it, or had recovered from it provided the deeply sampled blood TCRbeta repertoires that made up the dataset. The repertoires were released in a freely available public database intended as a resource for research on the immune response to SARS-CoV-2. The samples were drawn from the first 160 participants of the ongoing ImmuneRACE study and from more than 1,000 subjects provided by 6 global collaborators. A de-identified subject ID, COVID-19 status, age in years and sex were almost always included in the sample metadata. Where HLA class I and class II types were available, the types were taken from metadata supplied by the sample provider, not from assay-based typing. The research as a whole found: The quantity of clinical and demographic metadata differed by source and by participant and was supplied without curation.

Inclusive of the bounding cysteine and phenylalanine, the CDR3 is 13 residues long. Here the CDR3 DNA is all that survives: 39 bases in frame from base 1. The germline V gene encodes CDR1 SGHVS and CDR2 FQNEAQ. Trimming accounts for 5 bases at V and 3 bases at J, while the number of junction bases matched to no gene is 2. Participants in the prospective study were aged about 18 to 95 years, lived in 24 United States geographic areas, and enrolled through a virtual design. In the prospective study, cohorts were assigned on the basis of participant-reported clinical history obtained from a screening survey and a study questionnaire. Exposed participants had been in contact with someone with a PCR-confirmed or clinician-diagnosed COVID-19 case within 2 weeks of study entry. In the prospective study, whole blood, serum and a nasopharyngeal or oropharyngeal swab were collected from each participant by mobile phlebotomists. Additional blood draws and questionnaires over an approximately 2-month period could optionally be provided by prospective study participants. Before DNA extraction, blood samples from the prospective study were shipped at room temperature or frozen.

The immunoSEQ Assay, a bias-controlled multiplex PCR, was used to amplify TCRbeta CDR3 regions from genomic DNA. From the authors' description of their analysis: The number of nucleated cells in each sample was estimated by amplification of reference gene primers within the assay. To quantify the absolute abundance of each unique TCRbeta CDR3 rearrangement, sequence reads were collapsed and filtered. For each sample, productive Simpson clonality was calculated as the square root of Simpson's diversity index across productive rearrangements. TCRdb limited this immuneACCESS table to in-frame rearrangements with V and J called. A share of clones is missing; checked studies link under half to unresolved V genes, and the rest is unexplained. Clone size and the V and J calls come from that table; the DNA yielded D and trimming. The sample profile shows 150,000 to 200,000 clones; 65% to 85% of them were found once. The leading ten clones occupy roughly 3.2% of the sample.

For this clone: Its cognate antigen has yet to be identified. No base quality information exists; no much larger clone differs at one position.

Sample: PBMCs or T cells enriched from blood (not recorded which). This receptor was taken from a woman in her twenties or thirties who had been exposed to COVID-19. Recombination connected TRBV7-8 to TRBJ1-2; TRBD1 matches 8 bases in the middle. The CDR3 sequence is CASSVTGDYGYTF. DNA sequence: TGTGCCAGCAGCGTGACAGGGGACTATGGCTACACCTTC.